The 4 T cell receptor beta chains below all came from one sample that was sequenced in a study of cytotoxic CD8 clonotypes in ibrutinib-treated CLL. The table came from immunoSEQ multiplex PCR; TCRdb's copy has only in-frame clones and leaves some out. The table has some 200,000 clones, about 72% seen once. The sequencing used PBMCs, collected after 24 months of ibrutinib treatment. Source of these receptors: a human donor with chronic lymphocytic leukemia.

The J gene is TRBJ1-5, the V gene TRBV4-2; no clear D gene. V lost 0 bases and J lost 7, with 13 bases in between. This CDR3 has 15 residues. Per germline, CDR1 LGHNA and CDR2 YNFKEQ. The CDR3 coding sequence is TGTGCCAGCAGCCAAGAAAGGGCAGTCCCACAGCCCCAGCATTTT. Residues: CASSQERAVPQPQHF.

This chain links TRBV7-2 with TRBJ2-7, with TRBD2 matching 15 bases. Germline CDR1 reads SGHTA; CDR2 reads FQGNSA. This CDR3 is 17 amino acids long. J lost 0 bases, V lost 5 bases, and 5 bases had no gene match. The CDR3, as DNA: TGTGCCAGCAGCATGGGACTAGCGGGAGGTAGCTCCTACGAGCAGTACTTC. Its translation: CASSMGLAGGSSYEQYF.

The chain links TRBV29-1 to TRBJ1-2; 8 positions agree with TRBD1. V trimming: 4 bases; J trimming: 3 bases; junction bases outside the gene matches: 4. Germline V CDR1 and CDR2: SQVTM, ANQGSEA. This CDR3 is built from 13 residues. CDR3 nucleotides: TGCAGCGTTGGACAGGGGAGGGACTATGGCTACACCTTC. Protein sequence: CSVGQGRDYGYTF.

The chain recombines TRBV7-6 with TRBJ1-4; the D gene is possibly TRBD1 (5 bases). Germline V gene data show CDR1 as SGHVS and CDR2 as FNYEAQ. This CDR3 spans 17 amino acids. Between the trimmed V and J ends, which lost 2 bases and 7 bases, there was a span of 20 bases. CDR3 in DNA: TGTGCCAGCAGCTTAAGGCTGGGGCAGGGAGGGAGTGAAAAACTGTTTTTT. The encoded protein is CASSLRLGQGGSEKLFF.